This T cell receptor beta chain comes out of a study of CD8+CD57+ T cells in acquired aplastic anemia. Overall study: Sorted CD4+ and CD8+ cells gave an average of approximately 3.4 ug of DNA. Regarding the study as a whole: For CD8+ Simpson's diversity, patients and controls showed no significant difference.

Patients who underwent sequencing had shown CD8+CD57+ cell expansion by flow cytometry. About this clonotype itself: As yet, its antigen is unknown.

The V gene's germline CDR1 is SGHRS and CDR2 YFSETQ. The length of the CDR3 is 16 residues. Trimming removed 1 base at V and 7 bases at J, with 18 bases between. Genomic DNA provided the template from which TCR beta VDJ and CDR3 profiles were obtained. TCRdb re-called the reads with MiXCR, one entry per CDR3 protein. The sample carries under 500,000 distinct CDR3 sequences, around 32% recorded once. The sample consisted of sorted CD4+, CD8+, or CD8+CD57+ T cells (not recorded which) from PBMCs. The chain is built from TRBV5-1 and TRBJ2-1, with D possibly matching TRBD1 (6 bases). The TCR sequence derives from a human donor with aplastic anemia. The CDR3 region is CASSLSAYTGRNEQFF. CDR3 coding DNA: TGCGCCAGCAGCTTGTCCGCTTACACAGGGCGAAATGAGCAGTTCTTC.